The rows below give T cell receptor beta chains drawn from one sample of a study of identical twins. TCRdb reprocessed the 5' RACE reads with MiXCR, giving one entry per CDR3 protein. The repertoire holds approximately 1.8 million distinct CDR3 sequences, with roughly 35% as singletons. The sequenced sample was cord blood. These receptors were collected from a newborn girl in good health. Each CDR3 is given with its conserved first and last residue. D genes are given only for firm matches. Clone size appears in some rows only: once, few, many, or a class for an expanded clone.

TGTGCCAGCAGCTGGGACAGGGCCTACGAGCAGTACTTC	CASSWDRAYEQYF	many	TRBD1	13	TRBV5-1	TRBJ2-7
TGCGCCAGCAGCCGGACTAGAGAGACCCAGTACTTC	CASSRTRETQYF	few	TRBD2	12	TRBV5-1	TRBJ2-5
TGTGCCAGCAGTTTAAGGGGTTGGGGAAACTTCCCCTACAATGAGCAGTACTTC	CASSLRGWGNFPYNEQYF	NA	NA	18	TRBV28	TRBJ2-7
TGTGCCAGCAGTCCCCCGGGGTTGGCCTATGGCTACACCTTC	CASSPPGLAYGYTF	NA	NA	14	TRBV28	TRBJ1-2
TGTGCCAGCGACGGTCTGGGTGGCTACACCTTC	CASDGLGGYTF	NA	NA	11	TRBV28	TRBJ1-2
TGTGCCACCGGCGGGGGGAATGCAGATACGCAGTATTTT	CATGGGNADTQYF	few	TRBD2	13	TRBV2	TRBJ2-3
TGCGCCAGCAGCTTCCCTAGCAATCAGCCCCAGCATTTT	CASSFPSNQPQHF	many	NA	13	TRBV5-1	TRBJ1-5
TGTGCCAGCAGCCGCCGGGGGACATCAGTAAGCACAGATACGCAGTATTTT	CASSRRGTSVSTDTQYF	few	NA	17	TRBV12-3/TRBV12-4	TRBJ2-3
TGTGCCAGCAGCCCTAGAAGACAGCACACTGAAGCTTTCTTT	CASSPRRQHTEAFF	NA	NA	14	TRBV12-3/TRBV12-4	TRBJ1-1
TGTGCCTGCAGTCCCAGGACAGGGAGGAATGAGCAGTTCTTC	CACSPRTGRNEQFF	NA	TRBD1	14	TRBV7-8	TRBJ2-1
TGTGCCAGCACCGTAGCTAGCGGGATGGGCAATGAGCAGTTCTTC	CASTVASGMGNEQFF	NA	TRBD2	15	TRBV7-2	TRBJ2-1
TGCAGTGCTAGAGTATCCCAGGGGGGTCAGCCCCAGCATTTT	CSARVSQGGQPQHF	NA	TRBD1	14	TRBV20-1	TRBJ1-5
TGTGCCATCAGTGAAGAAAACGTTAGCAATCAGCCCCAGCATTTT	CAISEENVSNQPQHF	once	NA	15	TRBV10-3	TRBJ1-5
TGTGCCAGCAGTTATATAGCACTAGCGGTTAGCAATGAGCAGTTCTTC	CASSYIALAVSNEQFF	once	TRBD2	16	TRBV6-2/TRBV6-3	TRBJ2-1
TGTGCCACCAGTGATTCGGGGGTAGGCGGAGATACGCAGTATTTT	CATSDSGVGGDTQYF	few	NA	15	TRBV24-1	TRBJ2-3
TGTGCCAGCAGCCGGACAAACGATCAGCCCCAGCATTTT	CASSRTNDQPQHF	NA	NA	13	TRBV7-2	TRBJ1-5
TGCAGTGCTAGAGTTATCCTGGGACAGGGTAATGAAAAACTGTTTTTT	CSARVILGQGNEKLFF	NA	TRBD1	16	TRBV20-1	TRBJ1-4
TGTGCCAGCAGGTGGAGGGGGGGACCTTATGGCTACACCTTC	CASRWRGGPYGYTF	NA	NA	14	TRBV28	TRBJ1-2
TGTGCCAGCAGACCCGGGGCCTACAATGAGCAGTACTTC	CASRPGAYNEQYF	NA	NA	13	TRBV6-5	TRBJ2-7
TGTGCCAGCAGTTTAACGGGACTAGCTTTCCAGGGCTCCTACGAGCAGTACTTC	CASSLTGLAFQGSYEQYF	NA	TRBD2	18	TRBV28	TRBJ2-7
TGTGCCAGCAGTTTATATGCGGGAGTGTCCGATACGCAGTATTTT	CASSLYAGVSDTQYF	NA	TRBD2	15	TRBV27	TRBJ2-3
TGTGCCAGCAGTGAAGCGCTCTTTCGGGGGGGCAATGAGCAGTTCTTC	CASSEALFRGGNEQFF	NA	TRBD2	16	TRBV6-1	TRBJ2-1
TGTGCCAGCACCAACACAGGGGGCAATGAGCAGTACTTC	CASTNTGGNEQYF	NA	TRBD1	13	TRBV28	TRBJ2-7
TGTGCCAGTACGGGACCCTTGGCGGTTGATACGCAGTATTTT	CASTGPLAVDTQYF	once	NA	14	TRBV6-1	TRBJ2-3
TGTGCCAGCAGCTTAGCCCCCGGACAGGGGGCAGCTAACTATGGCTACACCTTC	CASSLAPGQGAANYGYTF	NA	TRBD1	18	TRBV13	TRBJ1-2
TGTGCCAGCAGCTTGGGACAGTTCCTGAACACTGAAGCTTTCTTT	CASSLGQFLNTEAFF	NA	NA	15	TRBV5-6	TRBJ1-1
TGTGCCAGCAGGGAGCGGGGAGGGCCCAATGAGCAGTTCTTC	CASRERGGPNEQFF	NA	TRBD2	14	TRBV12-3/TRBV12-4	TRBJ2-1
TGTGCCAGCCTCGAAGGGGGCTTGAACACTGAAGCTTTCTTT	CASLEGGLNTEAFF	NA	TRBD1	14	TRBV28	TRBJ1-1
TGCAGTGCTCCGGACTCCTCCTCTGGAAACACCATATATTTT	CSAPDSSSGNTIYF	NA	NA	14	TRBV20-1	TRBJ1-3
TGTGCCAGCAGTTTACGCGGGAGACTCCCCTACGAGCAGTACTTC	CASSLRGRLPYEQYF	few	TRBD2	15	TRBV27	TRBJ2-7
TGTGCCAGCAGGACGTCCGTGGACAGCAATCAGCCCCAGCATTTT	CASRTSVDSNQPQHF	many	NA	15	TRBV27	TRBJ1-5
TGTGCCAGCAGCCTCCGGGCTAGCGGGCCATACGAGCAGTACTTC	CASSLRASGPYEQYF	few	TRBD2	15	TRBV4-2	TRBJ2-7
TGCAGTGCTAGAGATAATACGCAGTATTTT	CSARDNTQYF	many	NA	10	TRBV20-1	TRBJ2-3
TGTGCCTGGAGAGGAATAGATACGCAGTATTTT	CAWRGIDTQYF	few	NA	11	TRBV30	TRBJ2-3
TGTGCCAGCAGCTTAGTCGGGCAGGCGTACACAGATACGCAGTATTTT	CASSLVGQAYTDTQYF	few	NA	16	TRBV7-9	TRBJ2-3
TGTGCCAGCAGTTTTGACTATAGGTATCCTGAGCAGTACTTC	CASSFDYRYPEQYF	NA	NA	14	TRBV27	TRBJ2-5
TGTGCCAGCAGTGAATTTTCGGATACGCAGTATTTT	CASSEFSDTQYF	few	NA	12	TRBV2	TRBJ2-3
TGCGCCAGCAGCTTCAAAAGACTAGCGGGGGCCACAGATACGCAGTATTTT	CASSFKRLAGATDTQYF	few	TRBD2	17	TRBV5-1	TRBJ2-3
TGTGCCAGCAGTCCCAGACTAGCTTTCATAACCTACAATGAGCAGTTCTTC	CASSPRLAFITYNEQFF	few	TRBD2	17	TRBV7-2	TRBJ2-1
TGTGCCAGCAGTTGGGCAAGGACCTATCAGCCCCAGCATTTT	CASSWARTYQPQHF	few	NA	14	TRBV12-3/TRBV12-4	TRBJ1-5
TGTGCCAGCAGCCCAGGGATAAATAATTCACCCCTCCACTTT	CASSPGINNSPLHF	NA	NA	14	TRBV6-6	TRBJ1-6
TGCAGTGCTAGACCGTCCCTAGGATACAATGAGCAGTTCTTC	CSARPSLGYNEQFF	NA	NA	14	TRBV20-1	TRBJ2-1
TGTGCCAGCAGTTTAATAGCGGTCCAAGAGACCCAGTACTTC	CASSLIAVQETQYF	NA	NA	14	TRBV28	TRBJ2-5
TGTGCCGTAGACCGGACAGGGATGGACGAGCAGTACTTC	CAVDRTGMDEQYF	few	TRBD1	13	TRBV6-1	TRBJ2-7
TGTGCCAGCAGTTTAGTATGGGGGTCCGGGGAGCTGTTTTTT	CASSLVWGSGELFF	once	NA	14	TRBV12-3/TRBV12-4	TRBJ2-2
TGTGCCAGCAGCCAAGTACGGGGGGTGAACACTGAAGCTTTCTTT	CASSQVRGVNTEAFF	NA	NA	15	TRBV4-2	TRBJ1-1
TGTGCCAGTATGCAAACAGGGGCCTCCTACGAGCAGTACTTC	CASMQTGASYEQYF	NA	TRBD1	14	TRBV19	TRBJ2-7
TGCAGTGCTAGGCCCAGCGGGGCCAAAAACGTTCAGTACTTC	CSARPSGAKNVQYF	once	TRBD2	14	TRBV20-1	TRBJ2-4
TGTGCCAGCAGCCTACTAGTGAACACCGGGGAGCTGTTTTTT	CASSLLVNTGELFF	NA	NA	14	TRBV2	TRBJ2-2
TGTGCCAGCAGCTTCCAGCGAAAACCCTACAATGAGCAGTTCTTC	CASSFQRKPYNEQFF	few	NA	15	TRBV7-2	TRBJ2-1
TGTGCCAGCAGCTTAGGGACAGGAGCCTCCTACGAGCAGTACTTC	CASSLGTGASYEQYF	NA	NA	15	TRBV13	TRBJ2-7
TGTGCCAGCAGGAGACTAGCGGGACCGAACACCGGGGAGCTGTTTTTT	CASRRLAGPNTGELFF	NA	TRBD2	16	TRBV7-8	TRBJ2-2
TGTGCCAGCAGTTTAAGGGATGGAGTCACAGATACGCAGTATTTT	CASSLRDGVTDTQYF	few	NA	15	TRBV27	TRBJ2-3
TGTGCCAGCAGCTTAACCGAGGTGCCTGAGCAGTTCTTC	CASSLTEVPEQFF	NA	NA	13	TRBV7-9	TRBJ2-1
TGTGCCAGCAGTGAAGGACAGGGTGAACACGAGCAGTACTTC	CASSEGQGEHEQYF	NA	TRBD1	14	TRBV25-1	TRBJ2-7
TGCGCCAGCAGCGGGACAGGGATACACAATGAGCAGTTCTTC	CASSGTGIHNEQFF	NA	TRBD1	14	TRBV4-1	TRBJ2-1
TGTGCCAGCAGTTTTTCAGGGACAGGGGGCGATCAGCCCCAGCATTTT	CASSFSGTGGDQPQHF	many	TRBD1	16	TRBV6-5	TRBJ1-5
TGTGCCAGCAGTTACAGTCTCACCGGGGAGCTGTTTTTT	CASSYSLTGELFF	NA	NA	13	TRBV28	TRBJ2-2
TGTGCCAGCAGCTTGGACCGGGGGGCATACTACGAGCAGTACTTC	CASSLDRGAYYEQYF	few	NA	15	TRBV5-5	TRBJ2-7